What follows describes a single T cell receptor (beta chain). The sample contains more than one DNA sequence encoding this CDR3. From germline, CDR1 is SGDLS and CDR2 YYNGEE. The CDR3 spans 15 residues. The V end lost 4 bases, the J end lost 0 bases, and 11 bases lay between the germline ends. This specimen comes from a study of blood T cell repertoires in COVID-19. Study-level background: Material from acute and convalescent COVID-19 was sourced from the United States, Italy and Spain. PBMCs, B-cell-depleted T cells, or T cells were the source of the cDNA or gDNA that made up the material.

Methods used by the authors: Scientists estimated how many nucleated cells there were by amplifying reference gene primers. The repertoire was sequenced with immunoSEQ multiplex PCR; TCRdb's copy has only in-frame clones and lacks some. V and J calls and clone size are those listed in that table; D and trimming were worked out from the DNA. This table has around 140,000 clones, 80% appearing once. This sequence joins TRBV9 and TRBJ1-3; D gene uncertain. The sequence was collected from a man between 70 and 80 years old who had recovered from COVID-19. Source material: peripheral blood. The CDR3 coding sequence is TGTGCCAGCAGCCCGTCCGGGAACTCTGGAAACACCATATATTTT. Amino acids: CASSPSGNSGNTIYF.